Listed here are 20 T cell receptor beta chains from one sample, sequenced in a study of control samples from healthy donors and cancer patients. Assay: immunoSEQ multiplex PCR; the TCRdb copy retains only in-frame clones and omits some. The table records roughly 130,000 clones, about 95% of them present only once. Specimen: blood. The receptors here all came from a man in his thirties or forties in good health.

The genes are TRBV19 and TRBJ1-5, with unresolved D. V lost 7 bases and J 3 bases, leaving 13 bases between the germline ends. CDR1 is LNHDA and CDR2 is SQIVND in the germline V gene (reference sequence). This CDR3 is 14 amino acids long. This chain's CDR3 is CASTPGRSNQPQHF. In DNA, the CDR3 is TGTGCCAGTACTCCAGGACGGTCCAATCAGCCCCAGCATTTT.

This sequence joins TRBV7-9 and TRBJ2-7; D is perhaps TRBD1 or TRBD2 (5 bases each). V was shortened by 3 bases and J by 0 bases, with 6 bases between the two germline ends. Germline V gives CDR1 SEHNR, CDR2 FQNEAQ (reference sequence). The length of the CDR3 is 13 residues. CDR3 coding DNA: TGTGCCAGCAGCTTTGGGGGCTCCTACGAGCAGTACTTC. Protein sequence: CASSFGGSYEQYF. Complete variable domain (other parts from reference TRBV7-9 and TRBJ2-7): DTGVSQNPRHKITKRGQNVTFRCDPISEHNRLYWYRQTLGQGPEFLTYFQNEAQLEKSRLLSDRFSAERPKGSFSTLEIQRTEQGDSAMYLCASSFGGSYEQYFGPGTRLTVT.

The rearrangement joins TRBV19 to TRBJ2-7; 11 bases map to TRBD1. CDR3 length: 15 residues. After removal of 5 bases from V and 3 bases from J, the junction contained 6 bases not matched to a gene. Looked up from germline, CDR1 is LNHDA and CDR2 is SQIVND (reference sequence). CDR3 sequence reads: CASSAGTGGIYEQYF. The CDR3 nucleotides read TGTGCCAGTAGTGCAGGGACAGGGGGTATCTACGAGCAGTACTTC.

This rearrangement joins TRBV28 to TRBJ2-3, with 10 bases aligning to TRBD1. Germline V CDR1 and CDR2: MDHEN, SYDVKM. V lost 8 bases to trimming and J lost 2 bases; unmatched junction nucleotides: 1. The CDR3 extends over 13 amino acids. DNA of the CDR3: TGTGCCAGCGGACAGGGGGTCACAGATACGCAGTATTTT. Translated: CASGQGVTDTQYF.

This chain links TRBV4-3 with TRBJ2-2; D may match TRBD1 or TRBD2 (5 bases each). The CDR3 covers 15 residues. The germline V and J ends were trimmed by 0 bases and 6 bases, with 11 bases remaining between them. In germline, CDR1 is LGHNA, CDR2 YSLEER. CDR3 loop: CASSQDPRGAGELFF. CDR3 DNA sequence: TGCGCCAGCAGCCAAGATCCCCGAGGGGCCGGGGAGCTGTTTTTT.

This chain links TRBV5-1 with TRBJ2-7; 14 bases align to TRBD2. There are 17 residues in the CDR3. CDR1 and CDR2 from the germline V gene are SGHRS and YFSETQ. V shed 0 bases and J 3 bases; nucleotides not matched to a gene: 5. The CDR3: CASSLASGTSGGYEQYF. DNA of the CDR3: TGCGCCAGCAGCTTGGCTTCCGGGACTAGCGGGGGCTACGAGCAGTACTTC.

A few counts support this clone. The J gene is TRBJ2-2, the V gene TRBV10-1; 8 positions agree with TRBD2. Germline-derived CDR1 and CDR2 are WNHNN and SYGVQD (reference sequence). This CDR3 spans 15 amino acids. J was trimmed by 3 bases and V by 2 bases; bases with no gene match: 2. The CDR3 is CASSEGTSHTGELFF. Here the CDR3 DNA reads TGCGCCAGCAGTGAGGGGACTAGTCACACCGGGGAGCTGTTTTTT.

The J gene is TRBJ1-2, the V gene TRBV6-4; 7 nucleotides match TRBD1. The CDR3 contains 15 residues. J gave up 2 bases and V 3 bases, and 6 bases lay outside the gene matches. CDR1 is MRHNA and CDR2 is SNTAGT in the germline V gene. DNA for the CDR3: TGTGCCAGCAGTGAAAATCCACAGGGGAACTATGGCTACACCTTC. Its protein is CASSENPQGNYGYTF.

This clone has at least ten counts. The V call is TRBV4-3, the J call TRBJ2-2; 7 bases line up with TRBD1. Germline V gives CDR1 LGHNA, CDR2 YSLEER. The CDR3 totals 17 residues. Trimming cost V 0 bases and J 5 bases; bases outside gene matches: 9. CDR3 protein: CASSQDSTGDRTGELFF. Here the CDR3 DNA reads TGCGCCAGCAGCCAAGATTCAACAGGGGATAGGACCGGGGAGCTGTTTTTT.

This sequence joins TRBV19 and TRBJ1-5; perhaps TRBD1 as D (5 bases). V was cut by 3 bases and J by 2 bases, with 17 bases left in between. Per germline, CDR1 LNHDA and CDR2 SQIVND (reference sequence). There are 17 residues in the CDR3. CDR3 coding DNA: TGTGCCAGTAGTATGAGTGGCGGCAGGGTCGGCAATCAGCCCCAGCATTTT. The encoded protein is CASSMSGGRVGNQPQHF.

The chain has TRBV20-1 and TRBJ1-4; tentatively, D is TRBD1 (5 bases). Germline CDR1 is DFQATT and CDR2 is SNEGSKA (reference sequence). This CDR3 region has 10 residues. V lost 7 bases to trimming and J lost 16 bases, with 16 bases between them. The CDR3 sequence: CSVDSARKFF. CDR3 bases: TGCAGTGTTGACAGCGCCCGTAAGTTTTTT.

The chain recombines TRBV7-2 with TRBJ1-1; D is uncertain. Trimming left V 4 bases short and J 0 bases short, with 12 bases between. Germline loops: CDR1 SGHTA, CDR2 FQGNSA. CDR3 length: 15 amino acids. The CDR3 reads CASSWPGGMNTEAFF. DNA of the CDR3: TGTGCCAGCAGCTGGCCGGGAGGGATGAACACTGAAGCTTTCTTT.

The V call is TRBV21-1, the J call TRBJ1-6. TRBV21-1 represents a pseudogene. The CDR3 has 15 residues. CDR3 DNA sequence: TGTGCCACTATCAGGAGAGGGTTCTATAATTCACCCCTCCACTTT. Its translation: CATIRRGFYNSPLHF.

V gene TRBV3-1 (or the pseudogene TRBV3-2) combines with J gene TRBJ2-7, with no clear D. Trimming took 0 bases from V and 1 from J, leaving 7 bases between them. From germline, CDR1 is LGHDT and CDR2 YNNKEL (reference sequence). The length of the CDR3 is 14 residues. CDR3 coding DNA: TGTGCCAGCAGCCAAGATGCCGGATCCTACGAGCAGTACTTC. It encodes CASSQDAGSYEQYF.

This rearrangement joins TRBV30 to TRBJ2-6; 8 bases agree with TRBD1. V lost 1 base to trimming and J lost 2 bases; unmatched junction nucleotides: 13. Germline V lookup: CDR1 GTSNPN, CDR2 SVGIG (reference sequence). The CDR3 has 19 amino acids. CDR3 loop: CAWSGETGEVGPGANVLTF. The DNA of the CDR3 is TGTGCCTGGAGTGGGGAGACAGGGGAGGTCGGACCTGGGGCCAACGTCCTGACTTTC.

V is TRBV19 and J is TRBJ1-1, with no clear D. The CDR3 runs to 13 residues. V was shortened by 2 bases and J by 2 bases, with 6 bases between the two germline ends. Germline V gene data show CDR1 as LNHDA and CDR2 as SQIVND (reference sequence). CDR3 region: CASSILVNTEAFF. The CDR3 bases are TGTGCCAGTAGTATACTCGTAAACACTGAAGCTTTCTTT.

This rearrangement joins TRBV28 to TRBJ2-7, with no clear D. The germline gives CDR1 MDHEN, CDR2 SYDVKM. The length of the CDR3 is 14 residues. Trimming took 8 bases from V and 0 from J, leaving 14 bases between them. This CDR3 reads CASAVSVSSYEQYF. The CDR3 DNA reads as TGTGCCAGCGCAGTGAGCGTGAGCTCCTACGAGCAGTACTTC.

This clone was recorded once. The V and J genes are TRBV7-8 and TRBJ1-1, with no clear D. V gave up 5 bases and J gave up 1 base, with 14 bases separating them. This CDR3 region has 15 residues. Per germline, CDR1 SGHVS and CDR2 FQNEAQ. The CDR3 loop is CASSHRRAGNTEAFF. The CDR3 DNA follows: TGTGCCAGCAGCCATAGGAGGGCCGGGAACACTGAAGCTTTCTTT.

The gene calls are TRBV10-3 and TRBJ2-5, with no clear D. CDR3 size: 13 residues. CDR1 and CDR2 from the germline V gene are ENHRY and SYGVKD. V lost 10 bases and J 3 bases, leaving 15 bases between the germline ends. CDR3 nucleotides: TGTGCCACCGCTGGGTTGAATGAAGAGACCCAGTACTTC. Translating it yields CATAGLNEETQYF.

The chain has TRBV7-9 and TRBJ2-2; maybe TRBD1 (5 bases). Looked up from germline, CDR1 is SEHNR and CDR2 is FQNEAQ (reference sequence). CDR3 length: 15 amino acids. Trimming took 8 bases from V and 5 from J, leaving 18 bases between them. CDR3 region: CASPMGQAMTGELFF. DNA for the CDR3: TGTGCCAGCCCGATGGGGCAGGCGATGACCGGGGAGCTGTTTTTT.